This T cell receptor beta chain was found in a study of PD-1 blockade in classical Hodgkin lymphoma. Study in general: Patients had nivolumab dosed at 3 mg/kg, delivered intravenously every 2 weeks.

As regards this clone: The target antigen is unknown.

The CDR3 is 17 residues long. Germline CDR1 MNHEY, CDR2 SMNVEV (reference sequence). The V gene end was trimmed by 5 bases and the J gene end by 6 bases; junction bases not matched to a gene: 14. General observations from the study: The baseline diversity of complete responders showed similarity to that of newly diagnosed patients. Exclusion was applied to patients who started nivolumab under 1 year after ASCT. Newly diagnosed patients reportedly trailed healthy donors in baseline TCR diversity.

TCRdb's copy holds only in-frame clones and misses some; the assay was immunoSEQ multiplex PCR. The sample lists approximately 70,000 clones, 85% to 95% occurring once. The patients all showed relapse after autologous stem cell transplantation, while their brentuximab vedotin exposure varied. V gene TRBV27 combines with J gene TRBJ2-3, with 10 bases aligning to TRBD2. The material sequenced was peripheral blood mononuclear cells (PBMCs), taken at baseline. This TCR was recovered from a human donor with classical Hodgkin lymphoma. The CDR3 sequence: CASSTLLAGEGSDTQYF. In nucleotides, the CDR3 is TGTGCCAGCAGTACCCTTCTAGCGGGAGAAGGGAGTGATACGCAGTATTTT.